This T cell receptor beta chain was found in a study of cytomegalovirus exposure and HLA in healthy donors. Study-wide findings and caveats: In a later analysis, at a false discovery rate of 0.05, 15,000 to 20,000 TCR beta sequences matched HLA alleles.

Primers for the PCR totalled 60 Vbeta and 13 Jbeta. Data came from immunoSEQ multiplex PCR; TCRdb stores just in-frame clones and leaves some out. Counted here are more than 60,000 clones, 70% to 80% occurring once; the ten biggest clones make up approximately 9%. From its first to its last residue, the CDR3 has 13 amino acids. Germline V gives CDR1 MDHEN, CDR2 SYDVKM. In regard to this clone: What it binds is not known. The final CDR3 position lacks the conserved phenylalanine or tryptophan, pointing to a likely read error. Because the CDR3's place on the DNA is in doubt, the DNA is left out and the CDR3 is given as listed by TCRdb.

The chain recombines TRBV28 with TRBJ1-1. Sequenced input: PBMCs. This clonotype was obtained from a man aged 35-49 years in good health and CMV-seropositive. The chain's CDR3 is CASSLNQRGGRAL.